The sequence of this TCR beta chain was determined in a study of PD-1 blockade in classical Hodgkin lymphoma. Data came from immunoSEQ multiplex PCR; TCRdb stores just in-frame clones and leaves some out. The data hold more than 40,000 clones, with nearly 80% observed a single time. The CDR3 spans 12 residues. Germline V gene lookup returns CDR1 LNHDA and CDR2 SQIVND (reference sequence). The V end lost 1 base, the J end lost 3 bases, and 3 bases lay between the germline ends. The time point was: cycle 4 day 1 (C4D1), after less than seven weeks of nivolumab. Every patient was affected by relapse after autologous stem cell transplantation, while exposure to brentuximab vedotin was not uniform.

The input for sequencing was peripheral blood mononuclear cells (PBMCs), taken before the fourth cycle of nivolumab. This chain joins TRBV19 and TRBJ1-2; no definite D call. This clonotype originated in a human donor with classical Hodgkin lymphoma. In nucleotides, the CDR3 is TGTGCCAGTAGTATAGCAGACTATGGCTACACCTTC. The encoded protein is CASSIADYGYTF.